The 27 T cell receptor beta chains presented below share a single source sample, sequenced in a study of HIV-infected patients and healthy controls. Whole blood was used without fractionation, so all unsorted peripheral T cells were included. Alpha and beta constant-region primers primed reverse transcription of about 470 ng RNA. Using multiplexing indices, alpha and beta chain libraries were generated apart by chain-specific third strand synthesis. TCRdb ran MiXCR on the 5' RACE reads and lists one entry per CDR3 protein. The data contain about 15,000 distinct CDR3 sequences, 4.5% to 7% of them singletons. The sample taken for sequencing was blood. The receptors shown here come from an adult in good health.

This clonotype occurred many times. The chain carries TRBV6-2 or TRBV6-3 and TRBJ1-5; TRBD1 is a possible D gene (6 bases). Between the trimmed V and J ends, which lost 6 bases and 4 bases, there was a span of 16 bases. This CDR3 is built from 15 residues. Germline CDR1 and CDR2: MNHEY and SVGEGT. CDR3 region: CASRLQGPGNQPQHF. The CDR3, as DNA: TGTGCCAGCAGATTACAGGGCCCGGGTAATCAGCCCCAGCATTTT.

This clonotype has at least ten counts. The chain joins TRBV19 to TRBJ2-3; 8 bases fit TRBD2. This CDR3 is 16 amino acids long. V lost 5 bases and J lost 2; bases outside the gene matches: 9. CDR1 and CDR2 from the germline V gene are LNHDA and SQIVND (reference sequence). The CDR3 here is CASSVLAASPTDTQYF. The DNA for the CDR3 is TGTGCCAGTAGTGTACTAGCGGCGAGCCCCACAGATACGCAGTATTTT. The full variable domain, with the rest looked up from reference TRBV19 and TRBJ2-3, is DGGITQSPKYLFRKEGQNVTLSCEQNLNHDAMYWYRQDPGQGLRLIYYSQIVNDFQKGDIAEGYSVSREKKESFPLTVTSAQKNPTAFYLCASSVLAASPTDTQYFGPGTRLTVL.

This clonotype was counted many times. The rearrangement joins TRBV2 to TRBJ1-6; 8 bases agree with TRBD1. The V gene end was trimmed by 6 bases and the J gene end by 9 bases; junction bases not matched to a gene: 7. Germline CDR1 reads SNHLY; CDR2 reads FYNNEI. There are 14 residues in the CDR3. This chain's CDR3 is CASSPGTGTSPLHF. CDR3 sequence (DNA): TGTGCCAGCAGCCCCGGGACAGGCACTTCACCCCTCCACTTT. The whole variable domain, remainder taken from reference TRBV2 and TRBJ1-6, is EPEVTQTPSHQVTQMGQEVILRCVPISNHLYFYWYRQILGQKVEFLVSFYNNEISEKSEIFDDQFSVERPDGSNFTLKIRSTKLEDSAMYFCASSPGTGTSPLHFGNGTRLTVT.

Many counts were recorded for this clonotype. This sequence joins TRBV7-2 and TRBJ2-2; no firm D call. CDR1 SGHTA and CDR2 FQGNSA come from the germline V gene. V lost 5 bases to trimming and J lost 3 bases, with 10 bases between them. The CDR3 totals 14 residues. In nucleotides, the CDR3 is TGTGCCAGCAGCCGAGACTGGGACACCGGGGAGCTGTTTTTT. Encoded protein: CASSRDWDTGELFF.

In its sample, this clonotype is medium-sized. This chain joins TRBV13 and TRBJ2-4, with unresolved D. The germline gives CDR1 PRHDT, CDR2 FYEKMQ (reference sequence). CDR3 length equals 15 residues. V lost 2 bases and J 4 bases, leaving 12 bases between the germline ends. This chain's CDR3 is CASSLFGTTKNIQYF. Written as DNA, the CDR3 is TGTGCCAGCAGCTTATTCGGAACTACTAAAAACATTCAGTACTTC.

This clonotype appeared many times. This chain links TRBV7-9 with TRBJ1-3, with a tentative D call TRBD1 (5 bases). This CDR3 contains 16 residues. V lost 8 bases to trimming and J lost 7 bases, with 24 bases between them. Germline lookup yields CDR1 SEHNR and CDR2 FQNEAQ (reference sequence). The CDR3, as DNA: TGTGCCAGCGACCTGGGTAGGCGGTCGGCAGGGAACACCATATATTTT. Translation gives CASDLGRRSAGNTIYF.

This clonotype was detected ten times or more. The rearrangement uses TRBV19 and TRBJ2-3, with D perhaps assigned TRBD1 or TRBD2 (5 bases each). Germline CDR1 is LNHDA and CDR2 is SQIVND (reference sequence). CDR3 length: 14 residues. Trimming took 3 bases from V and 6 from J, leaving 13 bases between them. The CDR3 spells CASSIRGDADTQYF. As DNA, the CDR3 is TGTGCCAGTAGTATTCGAGGGGATGCGGATACGCAGTATTTT.

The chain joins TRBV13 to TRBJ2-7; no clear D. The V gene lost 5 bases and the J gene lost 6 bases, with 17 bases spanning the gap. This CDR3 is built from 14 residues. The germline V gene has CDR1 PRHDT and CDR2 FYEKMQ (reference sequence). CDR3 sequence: CASSPESSRGEQYF. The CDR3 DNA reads TGTGCCAGCAGCCCTGAATCTTCGCGCGGCGAGCAGTACTTC.

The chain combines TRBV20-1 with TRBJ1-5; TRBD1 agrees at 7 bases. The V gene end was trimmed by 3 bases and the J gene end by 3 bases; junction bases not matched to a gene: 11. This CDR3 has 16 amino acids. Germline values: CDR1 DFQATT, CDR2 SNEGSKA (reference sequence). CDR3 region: CSASPRQGTDNQPQHF. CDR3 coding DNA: TGCAGTGCTAGCCCGAGACAGGGTACCGACAATCAGCCCCAGCATTTT.

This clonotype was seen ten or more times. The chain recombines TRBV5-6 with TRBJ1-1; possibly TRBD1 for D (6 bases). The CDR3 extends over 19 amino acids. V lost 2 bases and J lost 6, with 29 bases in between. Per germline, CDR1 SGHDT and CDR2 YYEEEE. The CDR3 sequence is CASSLSSGTRFTYTPEAFF. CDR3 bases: TGTGCCAGCAGCTTAAGCTCCGGGACACGGTTTACCTATACCCCTGAAGCTTTCTTT.

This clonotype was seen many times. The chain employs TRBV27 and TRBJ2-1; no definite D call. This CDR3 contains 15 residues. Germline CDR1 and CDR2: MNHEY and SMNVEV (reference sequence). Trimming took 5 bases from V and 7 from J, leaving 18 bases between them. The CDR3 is CASSHYGSSKNEQFF. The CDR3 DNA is TGTGCCAGCAGTCATTACGGGTCTTCGAAAAATGAGCAGTTCTTC.

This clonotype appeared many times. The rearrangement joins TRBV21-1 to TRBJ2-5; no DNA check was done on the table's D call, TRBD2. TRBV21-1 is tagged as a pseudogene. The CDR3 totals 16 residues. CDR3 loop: CASRPVGPSRQETQYF. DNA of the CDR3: TGTGCCAGCAGACCCGTTGGCCCTAGCCGCCAAGAGACCCAGTACTTC.

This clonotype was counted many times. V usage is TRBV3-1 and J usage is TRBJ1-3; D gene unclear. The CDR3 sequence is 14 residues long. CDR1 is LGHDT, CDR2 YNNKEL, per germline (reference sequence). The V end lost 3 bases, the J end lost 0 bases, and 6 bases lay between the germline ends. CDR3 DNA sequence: TGTGCCAGCAGCCAGATGATCTCTGGAAACACCATATATTTT. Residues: CASSQMISGNTIYF.

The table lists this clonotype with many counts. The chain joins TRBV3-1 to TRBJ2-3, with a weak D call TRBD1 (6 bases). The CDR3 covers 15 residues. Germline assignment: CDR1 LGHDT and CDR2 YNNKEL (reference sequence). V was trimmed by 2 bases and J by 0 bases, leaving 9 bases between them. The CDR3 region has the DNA TGTGCCAGCAGCCAAACAGGGTCTAGCACAGATACGCAGTATTTT. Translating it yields CASSQTGSSTDTQYF.

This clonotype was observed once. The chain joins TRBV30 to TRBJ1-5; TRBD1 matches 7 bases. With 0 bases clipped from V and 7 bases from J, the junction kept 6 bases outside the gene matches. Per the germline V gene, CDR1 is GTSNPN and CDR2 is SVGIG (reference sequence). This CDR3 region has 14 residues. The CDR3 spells CAWSVKGAWQPQHF. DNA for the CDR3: TGTGCCTGGAGTGTAAAGGGGGCATGGCAGCCCCAGCATTTT.

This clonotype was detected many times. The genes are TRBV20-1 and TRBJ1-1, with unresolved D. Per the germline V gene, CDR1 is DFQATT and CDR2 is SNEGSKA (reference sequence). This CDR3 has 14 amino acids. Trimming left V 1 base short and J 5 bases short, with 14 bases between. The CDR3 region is CSARATAGRTEAFF. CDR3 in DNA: TGCAGTGCTAGAGCAACTGCGGGAAGAACTGAAGCTTTCTTT.

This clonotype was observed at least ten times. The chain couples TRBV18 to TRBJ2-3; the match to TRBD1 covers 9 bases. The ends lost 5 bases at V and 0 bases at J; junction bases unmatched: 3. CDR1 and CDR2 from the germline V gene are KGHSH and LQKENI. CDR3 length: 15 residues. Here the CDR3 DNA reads TGTGCCAGCTCAAACAGGGGGCCCAGCACAGATACGCAGTATTTT. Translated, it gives CASSNRGPSTDTQYF.

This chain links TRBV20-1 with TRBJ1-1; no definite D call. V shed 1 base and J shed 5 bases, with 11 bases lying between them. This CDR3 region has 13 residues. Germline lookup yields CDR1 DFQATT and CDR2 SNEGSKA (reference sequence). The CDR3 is CSARVGGGTEAFF. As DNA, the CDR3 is TGCAGTGCTAGAGTGGGAGGAGGGACTGAAGCTTTCTTT.

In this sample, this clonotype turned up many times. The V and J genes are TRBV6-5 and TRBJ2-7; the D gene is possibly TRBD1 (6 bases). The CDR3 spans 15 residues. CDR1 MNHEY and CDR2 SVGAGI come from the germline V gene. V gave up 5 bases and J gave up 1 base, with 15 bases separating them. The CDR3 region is CASSRPSTGSYEQYF. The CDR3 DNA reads TGTGCCAGCAGTCGCCCCTCTACAGGGTCCTACGAGCAGTACTTC.

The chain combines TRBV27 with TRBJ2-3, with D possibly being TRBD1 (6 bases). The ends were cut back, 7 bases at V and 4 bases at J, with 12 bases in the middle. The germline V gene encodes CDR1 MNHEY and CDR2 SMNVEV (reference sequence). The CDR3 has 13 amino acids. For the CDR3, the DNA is TGTGCCAGCAAGGTACAGGGAGCAGATACGCAGTATTTT. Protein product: CASKVQGADTQYF.

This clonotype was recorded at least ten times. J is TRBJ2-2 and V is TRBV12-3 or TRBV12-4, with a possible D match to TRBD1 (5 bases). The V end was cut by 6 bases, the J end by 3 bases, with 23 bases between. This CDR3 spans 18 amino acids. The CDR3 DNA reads TGTGCCAGCAGGACGACCGATCCAGGGATTGGTTACACCGGGGAGCTGTTTTTT. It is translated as CASRTTDPGIGYTGELFF.

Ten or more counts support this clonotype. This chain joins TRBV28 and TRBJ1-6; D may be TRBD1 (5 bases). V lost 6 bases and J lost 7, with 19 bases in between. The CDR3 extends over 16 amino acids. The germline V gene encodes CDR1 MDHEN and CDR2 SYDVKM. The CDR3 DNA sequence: TGTGCCAGCAGGCTCCTCGGGACTGATTACAATTCACCCCTCCACTTT. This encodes CASRLLGTDYNSPLHF. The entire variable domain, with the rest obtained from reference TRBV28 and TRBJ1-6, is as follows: DVKVTQSSRYLVKRTGEKVFLECVQDMDHENMFWYRQDPGLGLRLIYFSYDVKMKEKGDIPEGYSVSREKKERFSLILESASTNQTSMYLCASRLLGTDYNSPLHFGNGTRLTVT.

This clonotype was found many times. The CDR3 loop is CASSKLSNYGYTF. Written as DNA, the CDR3 is TGTGCCAGCAGCAAACTCAGTAACTATGGCTACACCTTC. The chain couples TRBV21-1 to TRBJ1-2. TRBV21-1 counts as a pseudogene. The CDR3 is 13 residues long.

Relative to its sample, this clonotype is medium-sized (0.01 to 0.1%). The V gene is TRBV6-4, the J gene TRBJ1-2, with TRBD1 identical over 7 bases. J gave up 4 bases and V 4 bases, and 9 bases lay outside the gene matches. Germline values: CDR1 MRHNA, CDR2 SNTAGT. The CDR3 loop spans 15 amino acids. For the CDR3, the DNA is TGTGCCAGCAGTGCCCGACAGGGCCGTCGCTATGGCTACACCTTC. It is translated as CASSARQGRRYGYTF.

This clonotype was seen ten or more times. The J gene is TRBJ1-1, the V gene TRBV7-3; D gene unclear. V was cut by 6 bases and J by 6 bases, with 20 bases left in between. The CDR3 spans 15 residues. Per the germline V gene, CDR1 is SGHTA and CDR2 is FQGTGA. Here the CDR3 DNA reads TGTGCCAGCAGTCCCGGGATAGGGCGCGTTGCTGAAGCTTTCTTT. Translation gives CASSPGIGRVAEAFF.

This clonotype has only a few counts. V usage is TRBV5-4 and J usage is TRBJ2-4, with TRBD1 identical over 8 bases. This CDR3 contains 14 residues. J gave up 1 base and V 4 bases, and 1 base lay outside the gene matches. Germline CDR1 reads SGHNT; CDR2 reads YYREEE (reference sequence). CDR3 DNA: TGTGCCAGCAGCCGGACAGGGGCCAAAAACATTCAGTACTTC. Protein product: CASSRTGAKNIQYF.

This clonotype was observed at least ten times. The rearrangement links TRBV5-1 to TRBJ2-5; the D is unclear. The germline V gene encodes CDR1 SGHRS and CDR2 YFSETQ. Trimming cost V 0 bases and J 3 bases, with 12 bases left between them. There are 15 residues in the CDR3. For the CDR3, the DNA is TGCGCCAGCAGCTTGGCCAATTCGTTGGAAGAGACCCAGTACTTC. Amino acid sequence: CASSLANSLEETQYF. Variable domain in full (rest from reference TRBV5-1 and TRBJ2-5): KAGVTQTPRYLIKTRGQQVTLSCSPISGHRSVSWYQQTPGQGLQFLFEYFSETQRNKGNFPGRFSGRQFSNSRSEMNVSTLELGDSALYLCASSLANSLEETQYFGPGTRLLVL.